A single sample gave rise to the 29 T cell receptor beta chains below, sequenced in a study of CD8 T cells in ankylosing spondylitis. Findings and limits, study-wide: The study identified a TCR beta motif of 7 or 8 highly homologous variants that appeared characteristic of ankylosing spondylitis blood.

No cognate antigen is known for these TCRs. One entry per CDR3 protein, called by TCRdb with MiXCR from the 5' RACE reads. Here the sample spans about 800,000 distinct CDR3 sequences, 10% to 15% being singletons. The sequencing sample was made of blood, either unsorted or a sorted T cell fraction (not recorded which). These receptors were collected from a male donor with ankylosing spondylitis.

This clonotype came up a few times. The V call is TRBV20-1, the J call TRBJ2-3; 9 bases fit TRBD1. CDR1 DFQATT and CDR2 SNEGSKA come from the germline V gene (reference sequence). The CDR3 runs 17 residues. Germline trimming cut 3 bases from V and 4 bases from J; bases unmatched to any gene: 14. CDR3 DNA sequence: TGCAGTGCTAGCGGACAGGGGATAAGGGGGTATTCAGATACGCAGTATTTT. This translates into CSASGQGIRGYSDTQYF.

This clonotype turned up a few times. The CDR3 protein is CASSQALAGGPDTQYF. The DNA of the CDR3 is TGCGCCAGCAGCCAAGCACTAGCGGGGGGGCCAGATACGCAGTATTTT. This chain uses TRBV4-3 with TRBJ2-3; 13 nucleotides line up with TRBD2. This CDR3 region has 16 residues. V shed 1 base and J 4 bases; nucleotides not matched to a gene: 2. Germline V gene sequence: CDR1 LGHNA, CDR2 YSLEER.

V is TRBV11-2 and J is TRBJ2-5, with D hard to call. The CDR3 extends over 14 amino acids. From germline, CDR1 is SGHAT and CDR2 FQNNGV. V was cut by 4 bases and J by 1 base, with 10 bases left in between. This CDR3 is CASSSQLLQETQYF. CDR3 DNA: TGTGCCAGCAGCTCCCAACTGCTCCAAGAGACCCAGTACTTC. The full variable domain, in which reference TRBV11-2 and TRBJ2-5 provide the parts outside the CDR3, is EAGVAQSPRYKIIEKRQSVAFWCNPISGHATLYWYQQILGQGPKLLIQFQNNGVVDDSQLPKDRFSAERLKGVDSTLKIQPAKLEDSAVYLCASSSQLLQETQYFGPGTRLLVL.

This clonotype was observed a handful of times. This CDR3 reads CASSVYSAGGPETQYF. The CDR3, as DNA: TGTGCCAGCAGCGTTTATTCGGCGGGAGGGCCGGAGACCCAGTACTTC. This chain joins TRBV7-2 and TRBJ2-5, with 9 bases aligning to TRBD2. Per germline, CDR1 SGHTA and CDR2 FQGNSA. This CDR3 comprises 16 residues. Unmatched junction bases numbered 12, after V lost 5 bases and J lost 5 bases.

This clonotype was detected a few times. The chain links TRBV25-1 to TRBJ2-1, with 9 positions matching TRBD1. This CDR3 region has 15 residues. V was clipped by 4 bases and J by 7 bases; unmatched bases: 8. Germline CDR1 and CDR2: MGHDK and SYGVNS. CDR3: CASSAFTGTGNEQFF. CDR3 DNA: TGTGCCAGCAGTGCGTTTACAGGGACAGGGAATGAGCAGTTCTTC.

The chain links TRBV12-3 or TRBV12-4 to TRBJ2-1; D is ambiguous. Trimming took 3 bases from V and 5 from J, leaving 14 bases between them. CDR3 length equals 15 residues. DNA for the CDR3: TGTGCCAGCAGTTTCCGACACCTCGGAGACAATGAGCAGTTCTTC. As protein: CASSFRHLGDNEQFF.

This clonotype has only a few counts. This chain links TRBV5-8 with TRBJ1-2, with 9 positions matching TRBD1. Germline CDR1 and CDR2: SGHTS and YDEGEE. The V segment lost 0 bases and the J segment 7 bases; nucleotides outside the gene matches: 10. The CDR3 has 16 amino acids. CDR3 loop: CASSLALTGGDSGYTF. CDR3 bases: TGTGCCAGCAGCTTGGCCCTAACAGGGGGCGACAGTGGCTACACCTTC.

In this sample, this clonotype turned up a few times. This rearrangement joins TRBV5-6 to TRBJ2-2, with TRBD1 matching over 8 bases. Germline trimming cut 5 bases from V and 7 bases from J; bases unmatched to any gene: 7. CDR1 is SGHDT and CDR2 is YYEEEE in the germline V gene. The CDR3 has 14 residues. The CDR3 DNA is TGTGCCAGCAGATGGGCAGGGGGCTTCGGGGAGCTGTTTTTT. It codes for CASRWAGGFGELFF.

This clonotype was seen only once. The rearrangement links TRBV7-2 to TRBJ2-6; D is undetermined. From germline, CDR1 is SGHTA and CDR2 FQGNSA. Between the trimmed V and J ends, which lost 1 base and 2 bases, there was a span of 9 bases. The CDR3 is made up of 16 amino acids. CDR3 sequence: CASSLVELAGANVLTF. In nucleotides, the CDR3 is TGTGCCAGCAGCTTAGTCGAGCTAGCTGGGGCCAACGTCCTGACTTTC.

This clonotype has ten or more counts. The chain combines TRBV5-1 with TRBJ2-4; TRBD2 matches at 10 bases. The CDR3 spans 15 residues. The germline gives CDR1 SGHRS, CDR2 YFSETQ. After removal of 0 bases from V and 8 bases from J, the junction contained 5 bases not matched to a gene. The CDR3, as DNA: TGCGCCAGCAGCTTGGATAGCGGGGGGTTATACATTCAGTACTTC. Its translation: CASSLDSGGLYIQYF.

The sample holds many counts of this clonotype. The chain links TRBV29-1 to TRBJ2-5; possible D gene TRBD2, 5 bases. This CDR3 contains 12 residues. The germline V gene has CDR1 SQVTM and CDR2 ANQGSEA. V was trimmed by 4 bases and J by 2 bases, leaving 8 bases between them. The CDR3 region has the DNA TGCAGCGTTGCAAGGACTCAAGAGACCCAGTACTTC. As protein: CSVARTQETQYF.

This clonotype was detected a few times. The junction does not match germline at one end; this may be a read error. The chain combines TRBV7-7 with TRBJ2-7; 7 bases are shared with TRBD2. This CDR3 is built from 15 residues. Germline loops: CDR1 SSHAT, CDR2 FNYEAQ (reference sequence). Written as DNA, the CDR3 is TGTGCTAGCAGCTTAGACTGGCGGGAGAGGAACGAGCAGTACTTC. It is translated as CASSLDWRERNEQYF. Full variable domain (remainder filled in from reference TRBV7-7 and TRBJ2-7): GAGVSQSPRYKVTKRGQDVTLRCDPISSHATLYWYQQALGQGPEFLTYFNYEAQPDKSGLPSDRFSAERPEGSISTLTIQRTEQRDSAMYRCASSLDWRERNEQYFGPGTRLTVT.

V usage is TRBV11-3 and J usage is TRBJ2-5; D not resolved. With 4 bases removed from V and 3 bases from J, the gap between germline ends came to 12 bases. This CDR3 is built from 14 residues. Germline loops: CDR1 SGHNT, CDR2 YENEEA. The CDR3 DNA is TGTGCCAGCAGCTCCGAGAGTGGGGAAGAGACCCAGTACTTC. This translates into CASSSESGEETQYF. Based on the CDR3 plus reference TRBV11-3 and TRBJ2-5, the full variable domain is EAGVVQSPRYKIIEKKQPVAFWCNPISGHNTLYWYLQNLGQGPELLIRYENEEAVDDSQLPKDRFSAERLKGVDSTLKIQPAELGDSAVYLCASSSESGEETQYFGPGTRLLVL.

The CDR3 DNA sequence: TGTGCCATCACCGAAGGAGGGGGGATGAACACTGAAGCTTTCTTT. Protein: CAITEGGGMNTEAFF. The chain links TRBV10-3 to TRBJ1-1; tentatively, D is TRBD1 (6 bases). Trimming removed 7 bases from V and 0 bases from J, with 15 bases in between. CDR1 is ENHRY, CDR2 SYGVKD, per germline. The CDR3 runs to 15 residues.

This clonotype came up many times. The gene calls are TRBV29-1 and TRBJ1-1; D unresolved. Germline CDR1 is SQVTM and CDR2 is ANQGSEA. The CDR3 extends over 13 amino acids. Deletions cut 4 bases from V and 3 bases from J, with 12 bases between. CDR3 DNA sequence: TGCAGCGTTGTAGGTCGTTTGGACACTGAAGCTTTCTTT. Its protein product is CSVVGRLDTEAFF.

This clonotype was seen many times. The CDR3, as DNA: TGTGCCAGCAGCTTAAGGGGGCGCGATTCACCCCTCCACTTT. It codes for CASSLRGRDSPLHF. The rearrangement uses TRBV7-6 and TRBJ1-6; 7 nucleotides line up with TRBD1. Germline V lookup: CDR1 SGHVS, CDR2 FNYEAQ. The CDR3 covers 14 residues. J was trimmed by 8 bases and V by 2 bases; bases with no gene match: 3.

The table lists this clonotype with many counts. The J gene is TRBJ2-1, the V gene TRBV12-3 or TRBV12-4; D is possibly TRBD1 or TRBD2 (6 bases each). V was pared by 5 bases and J by 7 bases, with 18 bases between. The CDR3 consists of 15 residues. The CDR3 DNA follows: TGTGCCAGCAGTCTGAGGTCACAGGGAGGTAATGAGCAGTTCTTC. Translated: CASSLRSQGGNEQFF.

This sequence joins TRBV7-9 and TRBJ1-1; no definite D call. The CDR3 is 16 amino acids. The V gene's germline CDR1 is SEHNR and CDR2 FQNEAQ (reference sequence). Trimming stripped 1 base from V and 0 bases from J, with 12 bases between. The CDR3 DNA sequence: TGTGCCAGCAGCTTAGGTATTCCAAACATGAACACTGAAGCTTTCTTT. Protein product: CASSLGIPNMNTEAFF.

This clonotype was seen only a few times. J is TRBJ1-2 and V is TRBV7-2, with D perhaps TRBD1 (5 bases). The CDR3 has 17 residues. The V end lost 1 base, the J end lost 2 bases, and 17 bases lay between the germline ends. Germline assignment: CDR1 SGHTA and CDR2 FQGNSA. The CDR3 sequence: CASSLVGGLPVNYGYTF. For the CDR3, the DNA is TGTGCCAGCAGCTTAGTGGGGGGACTCCCAGTCAACTATGGCTACACCTTC.

This chain links TRBV5-1 with TRBJ1-2; TRBD1 aligns across 7 bases. V was pared by 4 bases and J by 6 bases, with 6 bases of the junction left unmatched. Germline V CDR1 and CDR2: SGHRS, YFSETQ. This CDR3 has 13 residues. As DNA, the CDR3 is TGCGCCAGCAGCATGGACCAGGGGGATGGCTACACCTTC. It translates to CASSMDQGDGYTF.

This clonotype was recorded many times. V gene TRBV7-9 combines with J gene TRBJ2-1, with a possible D match to TRBD2 (5 bases). The germline gives CDR1 SEHNR, CDR2 FQNEAQ (reference sequence). This CDR3 has 14 residues. The V end lost 3 bases, the J end lost 5 bases, and 11 bases lay between the germline ends. The CDR3: CASSFRDPHNEQFF. DNA of the CDR3: TGTGCCAGCAGCTTCCGGGATCCCCACAATGAGCAGTTCTTC.

This clonotype was picked up a small number of times. The V call is TRBV20-1, the J call TRBJ2-7, with D unresolved. Germline V CDR1 and CDR2: DFQATT, SNEGSKA (reference sequence). Trimming removed 2 bases at V and 5 bases at J, with 22 bases between. The CDR3 loop spans 16 amino acids. The CDR3 region has the DNA TGCAGTGCTAGATTCCCCCGGGCAGTTAACTTCGACGAGCAGTACTTC. This gives the protein CSARFPRAVNFDEQYF.

CDR3 residues: CASSLAGGGRNIQYF. The CDR3 coding sequence is TGTGCCAGCAGTCTGGCGGGGGGTGGAAGAAACATTCAGTACTTC. The chain uses TRBV28 and TRBJ2-4; 8 nucleotides match TRBD2. This CDR3 has 15 residues. V lost 5 bases to trimming and J lost 6 bases; unmatched junction nucleotides: 9. The germline gives CDR1 MDHEN, CDR2 SYDVKM.

This clonotype was seen more than once but under ten times. The gene calls are TRBV20-1 and TRBJ1-2; 10 bases map to TRBD1. CDR1 and CDR2 (germline): DFQATT, SNEGSKA (reference sequence). V shed 0 bases and J 8 bases; nucleotides not matched to a gene: 6. The CDR3 covers 14 residues. This CDR3 is CSARDRGTGDGYTF. The CDR3 DNA is TGCAGTGCTAGAGATCGAGGGACAGGGGACGGCTACACCTTC.

This clonotype has only a few counts. The genes are TRBV4-3 and TRBJ2-2; TRBD2 matches at 7 bases. This CDR3 has 16 amino acids. After removal of 1 base from V and 7 bases from J, the junction contained 9 bases not matched to a gene. In germline, CDR1 is LGHNA, CDR2 YSLEER. The CDR3 DNA reads TGCGCCAGCAGCCAAGGGGCCAGCGGGGCCGTCGGGGAGCTGTTTTTT. Amino acids: CASSQGASGAVGELFF.

This clonotype was seen a few times. The chain couples TRBV5-1 to TRBJ2-5, with D perhaps being TRBD1 or TRBD2 (5 bases each). V lost 2 bases, J lost 4 bases, and 15 bases lay in between. The germline V gene encodes CDR1 SGHRS and CDR2 YFSETQ. The CDR3 consists of 15 residues. The CDR3 coding sequence is TGCGCCAGCAGCTTCGAGGGGAACCCCACAGAGACCCAGTACTTC. It yields the protein CASSFEGNPTETQYF.

The DNA for the CDR3 is TGTGCCAGCAAGGAGGAACAGGACTACGAGCAGTACTTC. Translating it yields CASKEEQDYEQYF. The chain recombines TRBV2 with TRBJ2-7; either TRBD1 or TRBD2 may fit D (5 bases each). Trimming removed 7 bases at V and 3 bases at J, with 13 bases between. Per germline, CDR1 SNHLY and CDR2 FYNNEI. CDR3 length: 13 residues.

DNA for the CDR3: TGCGCCAGCAGCCGAACGAGTCACCGCAATGAGCAGTTCTTC. Protein: CASSRTSHRNEQFF. The J gene is TRBJ2-1, the V gene TRBV4-1, with D unclear. The CDR3 loop spans 14 amino acids. The V end was cut by 4 bases, the J end by 6 bases, with 13 bases between. The germline CDR1 and CDR2 sequences are MGHRA and YSYEKL.

This clonotype was recorded many times. V is TRBV7-2 and J is TRBJ2-3; possibly TRBD2 for D (6 bases). The CDR3 extends over 14 amino acids. V was clipped by 3 bases and J by 2 bases, with 9 bases between them. CDR1 is SGHTA, CDR2 FQGNSA, per germline. The CDR3 reads CASSLRDYTDTQYF. CDR3 sequence (DNA): TGTGCCAGCAGCTTGCGGGATTACACAGATACGCAGTATTTT. The whole variable domain, filled in from reference TRBV7-2 and TRBJ2-3, reads GAGVSQSPSNKVTEKGKDVELRCDPISGHTALYWYRQSLGQGLEFLIYFQGNSAPDKSGLPSDRFSAERTGGSVSTLTIQRTQQEDSAVYLCASSLRDYTDTQYFGPGTRLTVL.